One and the same sample provided the 20 T cell receptor beta chains below, sequenced in a study of T cell responses to AZD1222 COVID-19 vaccine. Data came from immunoSEQ multiplex PCR; TCRdb stores just in-frame clones and leaves some out. The sample includes about 56,000 clones, around 80% of them seen just once. The specimen comprised peripheral blood, sampled 28 days after the second AZD1222 dose. These receptors originate from an adult who received the AZD1222 COVID-19 vaccine.

The CDR3 DNA follows: TGTGCCAGCAGCTTAGCTCTCCGCGGGGGGGACAATGAGCAGTTCTTC. Translating gives CASSLALRGGDNEQFF. The rearrangement joins TRBV7-9 to TRBJ2-1; 9 bases agree with TRBD2. With V trimmed by 0 bases and J by 5 bases, 5 bases remained unmatched. CDR3 length: 16 residues. Germline V CDR1 and CDR2: SEHNR, FQNEAQ (reference sequence).

V gene TRBV7-2 combines with J gene TRBJ1-3; 9 nucleotides align to TRBD1. Germline loops: CDR1 SGHTA, CDR2 FQGNSA. With V trimmed by 2 bases and J by 4 bases, 6 bases remained unmatched. CDR3 length: 16 amino acids. The CDR3 sequence: CASSLFSTGGGNTIYF. CDR3 DNA sequence: TGTGCCAGCAGCTTATTTTCGACAGGGGGAGGAAACACCATATATTTT.

This clone appeared a few times. The chain is built from TRBV10-3 and TRBJ1-1; tentative D call: TRBD1 (6 bases). Germline V gene lookup returns CDR1 ENHRY and CDR2 SYGVKD. CDR3 length: 17 amino acids. Between the trimmed V and J ends, which lost 0 bases and 4 bases, there was a span of 18 bases. The CDR3 region has the DNA TGTGCCATCAGTGAGTCGCCAGGGGCACTTCAAGGCACTGAAGCTTTCTTT. It is translated as CAISESPGALQGTEAFF.

The CDR3 spells CASSADRGSSYNSPLHF. The CDR3 nucleotides read TGCGCCAGCAGCGCGGACAGGGGGAGCTCCTATAATTCACCCCTCCACTTT. The rearrangement uses TRBV5-1 and TRBJ1-6; TRBD1 matches at 10 bases. Per germline, CDR1 SGHRS and CDR2 YFSETQ. CDR3 size: 17 residues. J gave up 0 bases and V 4 bases, and 4 bases lay outside the gene matches.

The chain combines TRBV6-5 with TRBJ1-2, with D possibly matching TRBD1 (5 bases). The CDR3 is made up of 13 amino acids. Trimming removed 6 bases from V and 8 bases from J, with 16 bases in between. The germline gives CDR1 MNHEY, CDR2 SVGAGI. The CDR3 coding sequence is TGTGCCAGCAGACGGGACCTCACAGACGGCTACACCTTC. It specifies CASRRDLTDGYTF.

This clone was recorded a few times. The chain carries TRBV5-1 and TRBJ1-4, with a tentative D call TRBD1 (5 bases). Trimming cost V 2 bases and J 5 bases, with 13 bases left between them. Germline loops: CDR1 SGHRS, CDR2 YFSETQ. This CDR3 is built from 15 residues. As DNA, the CDR3 is TGCGCCAGCAGCTTTTGGGGGGTAGAGAATGAAAAACTGTTTTTT. Its translation is CASSFWGVENEKLFF.

The V gene is TRBV28, the J gene TRBJ1-5; 12 bases agree with TRBD1. Losses at the gene ends were 4 bases for V and 6 bases for J; bases not matched to a gene: 7. The CDR3 is 16 residues long. Germline CDR1 MDHEN, CDR2 SYDVKM. The CDR3 nucleotides are TGTGCCAGCAGTTCCCCGGGACAGGGGGCCGTTCAGCCCCAGCATTTT. Encoded protein: CASSSPGQGAVQPQHF.

The chain carries TRBV2 and TRBJ2-1; the D gene is possibly TRBD1 (5 bases). V was trimmed by 7 bases and J by 5 bases, leaving 12 bases between them. Looked up from germline, CDR1 is SNHLY and CDR2 is FYNNEI. The CDR3 covers 13 residues. CDR3 loop: CASIGAFHNEQFF. As DNA, the CDR3 is TGTGCCAGCATAGGGGCCTTCCACAATGAGCAGTTCTTC.

The rearrangement joins TRBV5-1 to TRBJ2-5, with unresolved D. Trimming shortened V by 4 bases and J by 2 bases, and 12 bases separated the two germline ends. Germline values: CDR1 SGHRS, CDR2 YFSETQ. The CDR3 is made up of 14 amino acids. This CDR3 reads CASSPSGQQETQYF. CDR3 DNA sequence: TGCGCCAGCAGCCCCTCGGGCCAACAAGAGACCCAGTACTTC. The variable domain in full, with the rest retrieved from reference TRBV5-1 and TRBJ2-5, is KAGVTQTPRYLIKTRGQQVTLSCSPISGHRSVSWYQQTPGQGLQFLFEYFSETQRNKGNFPGRFSGRQFSNSRSEMNVSTLELGDSALYLCASSPSGQQETQYFGPGTRLLVL.

V and J are TRBV5-1 and TRBJ2-1; D call uncertain. V gave up 2 bases and J gave up 6 bases, with 9 bases separating them. Per the germline V gene, CDR1 is SGHRS and CDR2 is YFSETQ. This CDR3 has 13 residues. CDR3 bases: TGCGCCAGCAGCTTCAGTAGTACCAATGAGCAGTTCTTC. It is translated as CASSFSSTNEQFF.

The V and J genes are TRBV6-5 and TRBJ1-2; D perhaps matches TRBD1 (6 bases). The ends were cut back, 6 bases at V and 3 bases at J, with 11 bases in the middle. Germline V gene sequence: CDR1 MNHEY, CDR2 SVGAGI. This CDR3 contains 13 residues. The DNA of the CDR3 is TGTGCCAGCAGGAACAGGGACCACTATGGCTACACCTTC. This encodes CASRNRDHYGYTF.

V is TRBV4-1 and J is TRBJ2-1; a weak D match, TRBD2 (5 bases). Germline V CDR1 and CDR2: MGHRA, YSYEKL. This CDR3 has 14 residues. Between the trimmed V and J ends, which lost 0 bases and 7 bases, there was a span of 10 bases. CDR3 nucleotide sequence: TGCGCCAGCAGCCAAGACGGAGGAGTGAATGAGCAGTTCTTC. Its translation: CASSQDGGVNEQFF.

The chain couples TRBV28 to TRBJ1-2; D is perhaps TRBD1 (5 bases). Trimming removed 6 bases at V and 6 bases at J, with 11 bases between. This CDR3 has 12 amino acids. Germline V lookup: CDR1 MDHEN, CDR2 SYDVKM. CDR3 in DNA: TGTGCCAGCAGCACACAGGCAGATGGCTACACCTTC. Translating gives CASSTQADGYTF.

The V gene is TRBV10-3, the J gene TRBJ2-3, with a weak D call TRBD1 (6 bases). CDR3 length equals 15 residues. V lost 4 bases, J lost 4 bases, and 15 bases lay in between. Germline V gene sequence: CDR1 ENHRY, CDR2 SYGVKD. This CDR3 is CAISVGDNRADTQYF. In nucleotides, the CDR3 is TGTGCCATCAGTGTTGGGGATAACAGGGCAGATACGCAGTATTTT.

On this clone itself: Additional DNA sequences in this sample encode the identical CDR3. The V call is TRBV2, the J call TRBJ1-5, with D uncertain. The CDR3 is 14 amino acids. V lost 5 bases, J lost 0 bases, and 8 bases lay in between. Germline CDR1 reads SNHLY; CDR2 reads FYNNEI. The CDR3 loop is CASSWGSSNQPQHF. As DNA, the CDR3 is TGTGCCAGCAGTTGGGGAAGTAGCAATCAGCCCCAGCATTTT.

This sequence joins TRBV27 and TRBJ1-5; D gene uncertain. Germline V CDR1 and CDR2: MNHEY, SMNVEV (reference sequence). V lost 3 bases and J lost 7, with 13 bases in between. The CDR3 runs to 14 residues. The CDR3 region is CASSFRGAGQPQHF. The CDR3 nucleotides are TGTGCCAGCAGTTTTCGAGGAGCCGGGCAGCCCCAGCATTTT.

The chain carries TRBV3-1 (or the pseudogene TRBV3-2) and TRBJ1-1; D ambiguous. Trimming cost V 5 bases and J 0 bases, with 19 bases left between them. Germline CDR1 reads LGHDT; CDR2 reads YNNKEL (reference sequence). The CDR3 runs to 17 residues. The CDR3 region has the DNA TGTGCCAGCAGCTCATGGCCGGACCGGCTCATGAACACTGAAGCTTTCTTT. This translates into CASSSWPDRLMNTEAFF.

The chain links TRBV28 to TRBJ1-4; possibly TRBD1 for D (6 bases). Germline CDR1 and CDR2: MDHEN and SYDVKM. The CDR3 runs 13 residues. The V and J ends lost 5 bases and 14 bases respectively, with 18 bases between them. CDR3 sequence reads: CASSPSAGARLFF. The CDR3 DNA is TGTGCCAGCAGTCCCTCGGCGGGGGCGAGGCTGTTTTTT.

The chain uses TRBV7-9 and TRBJ1-2; D is unclear. Trimming took off 5 bases at V and 3 bases at J, with 16 bases between the two ends. The CDR3 runs to 15 residues. CDR1 is SEHNR, CDR2 FQNEAQ, per germline (reference sequence). Written as DNA, the CDR3 is TGTGCCAGCAGCCGCAACCCAGGCTCCCACTATGGCTACACCTTC. As protein: CASSRNPGSHYGYTF.

The chain uses TRBV19 and TRBJ1-3; 7 nucleotides line up with TRBD1. Germline lookup yields CDR1 LNHDA and CDR2 SQIVND (reference sequence). The CDR3 consists of 15 residues. V trimming: 3 bases; J trimming: 2 bases; junction bases outside the gene matches: 4. CDR3 in amino acids: CASSMGDSTGNTIYF. CDR3 sequence (DNA): TGTGCCAGTAGTATGGGGGACAGCACTGGAAACACCATATATTTT.